The 2 T cell receptor beta chains given below trace back to one sample, sequenced in a study of sequential checkpoint blockade in melanoma. Noted treatment: randomized to nivolumab then ipilimumab (arm A) or the reverse (arm B). Profiling relied on immunoSEQ multiplex PCR, and the TCRdb table lists in-frame clones only, not all of them. The sample consists of roughly 17,000 clones, roughly 71% of them appearing once. The specimen comprised CD8+ T cells sorted from blood (inferred from file names), sampled from a patient given nivolumab and ipilimumab in sequence. Receptors were obtained from a human donor with melanoma.

This clone came up a few times. CDR3 coding DNA: TGTGCCAGCAGCGTAGAGAATAGCGGGAGTCTCAATGAGCAGTTCTTC. Translating gives CASSVENSGSLNEQFF. The chain couples TRBV9 to TRBJ2-1; 9 bases agree with TRBD2. This CDR3 has 16 amino acids. J gave up 6 bases and V 0 bases, and 7 bases lay outside the gene matches. Germline lookup yields CDR1 SGDLS and CDR2 YYNGEE.

The V call is TRBV4-3, the J call TRBJ1-5; tentative D call: TRBD1 (6 bases). This CDR3 is built from 16 residues. Germline loops: CDR1 LGHNA, CDR2 YSLEER. Deletions cut 1 base from V and 3 bases from J, with 13 bases between. The CDR3 reads CASSQAWTVDNQPQHF. CDR3 sequence (DNA): TGCGCCAGCAGCCAAGCATGGACAGTAGACAATCAGCCCCAGCATTTT.